Following are 14 T cell receptor beta chains from one sample sequenced in a study of tumor-infiltrating lymphocytes in primary liver carcinoma. Co-extracting RNA and DNA was done with about 17-31 mg of unsorted bulk tissue as input. A constant-region primer served to make TCR beta cDNA from approximately 490 ng total RNA. Three rounds of nested multiplex PCR with slightly modified ARM-PCR produced TCR beta libraries. Use of TRBV1-TRBV30 forward primers with a C-beta reverse primer characterized the first two PCR rounds, which lasted about 10 cycles each. MiXCR, applied by TCRdb to the multiplex PCR reads, yields one record per CDR3 protein. The sample shows 100,000 or so distinct CDR3 sequences, about 67% of them seen only once. The sample taken for sequencing was liver tumor tissue from sampling region 2. Subset meaning: tumor region T2, inferior pole. The origin of the receptors is a woman aged 55-70 years with primary liver carcinoma and hepatitis B virus infection.

This clonotype was detected ten times or more. The chain couples TRBV5-5 to TRBJ2-3, with 10 bases lining up with TRBD2. Germline CDR1 SGHKS, CDR2 YYEKEE (reference sequence). The ends lost 5 bases at V and 0 bases at J; junction bases unmatched: 6. There are 16 residues in the CDR3. This CDR3 is CASRPGTSDSTDTQYF. CDR3 sequence (DNA): TGTGCCAGCAGACCCGGGACTAGCGATAGCACAGATACGCAGTATTTT.

Points on this clonotype: The junction differs from germline at one of its ends, possibly a read error. The V and J genes are TRBV6-1 and TRBJ1-1; tentative D call: TRBD1 (5 bases). Germline V gene data show CDR1 as MNHNS and CDR2 as SASEGT. The CDR3 is 15 amino acids. For the CDR3, the DNA is TGTGCCAGCAGTACTCGCCGGGCCGGGGGTACTGAATCTTTCTTT. It specifies CASSTRRAGGTESFF.

This clonotype was counted ten times or more. This CDR3 reads CSVEAAERTDTQYF. In nucleotides, the CDR3 is TGCAGCGTTGAAGCGGCAGAGCGCACAGATACGCAGTATTTT. V gene TRBV29-1 combines with J gene TRBJ2-3, with D uncertain. The CDR3 has 14 amino acids. Trimming left V 1 base short and J 1 base short, with 9 bases between. CDR1 and CDR2 from the germline V gene are SQVTM and ANQGSEA.

For this clonotype: At one boundary the junction diverges from the germline segment, which might be a read error. The rearrangement uses TRBV6-1 and TRBJ1-5; D gene ambiguous. The CDR3 covers 14 residues. Germline loops: CDR1 MNHNS, CDR2 SASEGT. CDR3 amino acids: CAISEAGEVQPQHF. The CDR3 bases are TGTGCCATCAGTGAAGCCGGCGAGGTTCAGCCCCAGCATTTT.

This clonotype was counted only a few times. A read error is possible here, since a much larger clone lies one base away. The rearrangement links TRBV5-1 to TRBJ1-1, with 7 bases matching TRBD1. Germline V lookup: CDR1 SGHRS, CDR2 YFSETQ. The CDR3 covers 14 residues. For the CDR3, the DNA is TGCGCCAGCAGCGCCGGGACAGCGGTCACTGTAGCTTTCTTT. Translation gives CASSAGTAVTVAFF. The variable domain in full, completed from reference TRBV5-1 and TRBJ1-1, reads KAGVTQTPRYLIKTRGQQVTLSCSPISGHRSVSWYQQTPGQGLQFLFEYFSETQRNKGNFPGRFSGRQFSNSRSEMNVSTLELGDSALYLCASSAGTAVTVAFFGQGTRLTVV.

V gene TRBV11-2 combines with J gene TRBJ2-1; weak D call: TRBD2 (6 bases). V was trimmed by 10 bases and J by 14 bases, leaving 18 bases between them. CDR3 length: 11 amino acids. CDR1 is SGHAT, CDR2 FQNNGV, per germline. CDR3 coding DNA: TGTGCCAACCAAGTGGAGGGTTTGGAGTTCTTC. This translates into CANQVEGLEFF.

This rearrangement joins TRBV7-3 to TRBJ1-1; D is possibly TRBD1 (6 bases). In germline, CDR1 is SGHTA, CDR2 FQGTGA. V was cut by 3 bases and J by 1 base, with 6 bases left in between. The CDR3 has 13 residues. Here the CDR3 reads CASSLDRNTEAFF. CDR3 nucleotides: TGTGCCAGCAGCTTGGACAGGAACACTGAAGCTTTCTTT.

V and J are TRBV12-3 or TRBV12-4 and TRBJ2-3; D may be TRBD1 (6 bases). The V and J ends lost 5 bases and 6 bases respectively, with 21 bases between them. This CDR3 is 16 amino acids long. The CDR3 DNA reads as TGTGCCAGCAGTGCCACCCGGACAGATGCGAGGGATACGCAGTATTTT. This translates into CASSATRTDARDTQYF.

Of note for this clonotype: A junction boundary mismatches the germline segment, possibly from a read error. V is TRBV11-2 and J is TRBJ2-7, with D perhaps given as TRBD1 or TRBD2 (5 bases each). The CDR3 runs to 15 residues. Germline CDR1 is SGHAT and CDR2 is FQNNGV. The DNA of the CDR3 is TGTGCCAGCAGCTTCGGGGCTGGCGGAACCTACGAGCAATACTTC. It is translated as CASSFGAGGTYEQYF.

Comment on this clonotype: A much larger clone lies one base from this, so it may be a read error. The rearrangement links TRBV7-9 to TRBJ2-6; D not certain. Germline CDR1 reads SEHNR; CDR2 reads FQNEAQ (reference sequence). V dropped 7 bases and J dropped 5 bases, with 12 bases sitting between them. The CDR3 runs 14 residues. The CDR3 reads CASTESGRANVLTF. CDR3 DNA sequence: TGTGCCAGCACAGAATCCGGTAGGGCCAACGTCCTGACTTTC.

With regard to this clonotype: This could be a read error, since a much larger clone is one nucleotide away. The chain couples TRBV6-4 to TRBJ2-3; D is ambiguous. CDR3 length: 14 residues. CDR1 is MRHNA, CDR2 SNTAGT, per germline. The CDR3 spells CATSVEGSTDTQYF. CDR3 coding DNA: TGTGCCACCAGTGTCGAAGGGAGCACAGATACGCAGTATTTT.

This chain uses TRBV11-2 with TRBJ2-1; D is unresolved. This CDR3 spans 14 amino acids. Germline-derived CDR1 and CDR2 are SGHAT and FQNNGV. The ends were cut back, 11 bases at V and 7 bases at J, with 21 bases in the middle. CDR3 protein: CAGNLRPSANEQFF. The CDR3 coding sequence is TGTGCCGGCAACTTACGGCCATCCGCGAATGAGCAGTTCTTC. Drawing the rest from reference TRBV11-2 and TRBJ2-1, the complete variable domain is EAGVAQSPRYKIIEKRQSVAFWCNPISGHATLYWYQQILGQGPKLLIQFQNNGVVDDSQLPKDRFSAERLKGVDSTLKIQPAKLEDSAVYLCAGNLRPSANEQFFGPGTRLTVL.

This clonotype was observed a few times. This may arise from a read error, as a much more abundant clone is one base away. V and J are TRBV5-1 and TRBJ1-1; 9 nucleotides match TRBD1. The CDR3 is 15 amino acids. Germline-derived CDR1 and CDR2 are SGHRS and YFSETQ. The junction had 8 bases not matched to a gene; V was cut back by 4 bases and J by 4 bases. The CDR3 bases are TGCGCCAGCAGCGGACGCGGGACAGGGTGCACTGAAGCTTTCTTT. It codes for CASSGRGTGCTEAFF. Full variable domain (missing parts from reference TRBV5-1 and TRBJ1-1): KAGVTQTPRYLIKTRGQQVTLSCSPISGHRSVSWYQQTPGQGLQFLFEYFSETQRNKGNFPGRFSGRQFSNSRSEMNVSTLELGDSALYLCASSGRGTGCTEAFFGQGTRLTVV.

CDR3 sequence (DNA): TGTGCCAGCAGCCCAACATTAGCGGACCGTAGCGCAGATACGCAGTATTTT. Translated, it gives CASSPTLADRSADTQYF. The V call is TRBV11-2, the J call TRBJ2-3; possibly TRBD2 for D (6 bases). With 5 bases removed from V and 4 bases from J, the gap between germline ends came to 22 bases. The V gene's germline CDR1 is SGHAT and CDR2 FQNNGV. The CDR3 is made up of 17 amino acids.